These 18 T cell receptor beta chains came from one sample sequenced in a study of blood T cell repertoires in COVID-19. The repertoire was sequenced with immunoSEQ multiplex PCR; TCRdb's copy has only in-frame clones and lacks some. Among about 47,000 clones listed, around 81% were seen once. The sequencing input was peripheral blood. These receptors were obtained from a woman older than 75 with COVID-19, enrolled during active disease.

This chain links TRBV27 with TRBJ2-7; D is possibly TRBD1 (6 bases). CDR1 and CDR2 (germline): MNHEY, SMNVEV (reference sequence). The CDR3 length is 13 residues. V lost 5 bases, J lost 3 bases, and 11 bases lay in between. The CDR3 DNA reads TGTGCCAGCAGTCTAGGACAGAACTACGAGCAGTACTTC. This translates into CASSLGQNYEQYF.

V is TRBV9 and J is TRBJ1-5, with TRBD1 matching 8 bases. J gave up 2 bases and V 4 bases, and 2 bases lay outside the gene matches. The CDR3 runs to 14 residues. The germline V gene has CDR1 SGDLS and CDR2 YYNGEE. The CDR3 reads CASSPQGGNQPQHF. The CDR3 coding sequence is TGTGCCAGCAGCCCACAGGGGGGCAATCAGCCCCAGCATTTT.

This chain connects TRBV5-1 to TRBJ2-5; 10 positions agree with TRBD1. Germline CDR1 SGHRS, CDR2 YFSETQ. The CDR3 is 17 residues long. After removal of 2 bases from V and 4 bases from J, the junction contained 11 bases not matched to a gene. In nucleotides, the CDR3 is TGCGCCAGCAGCTTTTCCCTCGACAGGGGGCGAGGAGAGACCCAGTACTTC. It yields the protein CASSFSLDRGRGETQYF.

V gene TRBV6-6 combines with J gene TRBJ1-2; a weak D match, TRBD1 (6 bases). V was trimmed by 6 bases and J by 5 bases, leaving 16 bases between them. This CDR3 has 14 amino acids. Germline V gene data show CDR1 as MNHNY and CDR2 as SVGAGI (reference sequence). CDR3 amino acids: CASSTYDRSYGYTF. The CDR3 nucleotides are TGTGCCAGCAGCACGTATGACAGGTCGTATGGCTACACCTTC.

The CDR3 DNA follows: TGTGCCAGCAGCCGGTGGGGGGGGAATTCACCCCTCCACTTT. As protein: CASSRWGGNSPLHF. This chain joins TRBV5-4 and TRBJ1-6, with D possibly being TRBD1 (5 bases). CDR1 and CDR2 (germline): SGHNT, YYREEE (reference sequence). The V gene lost 4 bases and the J gene lost 7 bases, with 12 bases spanning the gap. CDR3 size: 14 residues.

Only a few counts were recorded for this clone. The CDR3 coding sequence is TGCAGCGGGGACATTCGTACCGGGGAGCTGTTTTTT. Amino acid sequence: CSGDIRTGELFF. This rearrangement joins TRBV29-1 to TRBJ2-2; tentative D call: TRBD1 (6 bases). The V end lost 7 bases, the J end lost 5 bases, and 11 bases lay between the germline ends. The length of the CDR3 is 12 residues. The germline V gene encodes CDR1 SQVTM and CDR2 ANQGSEA.

The V call is TRBV9, the J call TRBJ1-2, with a tentative D call TRBD1 (5 bases). The CDR3 length is 15 residues. Germline CDR1 and CDR2: SGDLS and YYNGEE. V was shortened by 4 bases and J by 8 bases, with 21 bases between the two germline ends. Here the CDR3 DNA reads TGTGCCAGCAGCTCCCACGCTGGGGGGATAGGGGGCTACACCTTC. As protein: CASSSHAGGIGGYTF.

The V and J genes are TRBV3-1 (or the pseudogene TRBV3-2) and TRBJ2-4; tentative D call: TRBD1 (5 bases). V dropped 7 bases and J dropped 5 bases, with 12 bases sitting between them. The CDR3 contains 13 residues. CDR1 is LGHDT, CDR2 YNNKEL, per germline (reference sequence). The CDR3 nucleotides read TGTGCCAGCAAGGGGCTAGAGGAAAACATTCAGTACTTC. Translating it yields CASKGLEENIQYF.

Written as DNA, the CDR3 is TGTGCCAGCAGCCTCTCGGGACTAGGCTTCTACGAGCAGTACTTC. It encodes CASSLSGLGFYEQYF. The chain links TRBV7-8 to TRBJ2-7, with 8 bases lining up with TRBD2. J gave up 3 bases and V 5 bases, and 9 bases lay outside the gene matches. The length of the CDR3 is 15 residues. Germline-derived CDR1 and CDR2 are SGHVS and FQNEAQ.

The gene calls are TRBV30 and TRBJ1-4, with TRBD1 matching 11 bases. With V trimmed by 5 bases and J by 7 bases, 6 bases remained unmatched. The CDR3 spans 14 residues. Looked up from germline, CDR1 is GTSNPN and CDR2 is SVGIG (reference sequence). In DNA, the CDR3 is TGTGCCTGGGGACAGGGGGCGGTTAGTGAAAAACTGTTTTTT. Its translation: CAWGQGAVSEKLFF.

This rearrangement joins TRBV7-6 to TRBJ2-5; TRBD2 might be the D (6 bases). Germline V gene lookup returns CDR1 SGHVS and CDR2 FNYEAQ. V lost 5 bases and J 5 bases, leaving 15 bases between the germline ends. The CDR3 is 14 residues long. The CDR3: CASSPPGGGETQYF. CDR3 bases: TGTGCCAGCAGCCCCCCTGGGGGAGGCGAGACCCAGTACTTC.

This rearrangement joins TRBV28 to TRBJ2-5, with D possibly being TRBD1 (6 bases). Germline V gene data show CDR1 as MDHEN and CDR2 as SYDVKM. CDR3 length: 11 amino acids. Trimming stripped 5 bases from V and 7 bases from J, with 8 bases between. CDR3 protein: CASSQGGTQYF. The DNA of the CDR3 is TGTGCCAGCAGTCAAGGGGGGACCCAGTACTTC. The whole variable domain, filled in from reference TRBV28 and TRBJ2-5, reads DVKVTQSSRYLVKRTGEKVFLECVQDMDHENMFWYRQDPGLGLRLIYFSYDVKMKEKGDIPEGYSVSREKKERFSLILESASTNQTSMYLCASSQGGTQYFGPGTRLLVL.

This chain uses TRBV7-9 with TRBJ2-7; 11 bases map to TRBD1. Trimming removed 5 bases from V and 4 bases from J; junction bases left unmatched: 10. Germline assignment: CDR1 SEHNR and CDR2 FQNEAQ (reference sequence). There are 16 residues in the CDR3. As DNA, the CDR3 is TGTGCCAGCAGCCACCGGGCGGGACAGGGGGAATACGAGCAGTACTTC. It yields the protein CASSHRAGQGEYEQYF.

The CDR3: CASRGLNNSPLHF. Here the CDR3 DNA reads TGTGCCAGCAGGGGGCTTAATAATTCACCCCTCCACTTT. V gene TRBV28 combines with J gene TRBJ1-6; D perhaps matches TRBD1 (5 bases). From germline, CDR1 is MDHEN and CDR2 SYDVKM. The V and J ends lost 6 bases and 5 bases respectively, with 8 bases between them. CDR3 length: 13 residues.

The chain uses TRBV19 and TRBJ2-1, with D possibly TRBD1 on 6 matching bases. V was cut by 4 bases and J by 3 bases, with 10 bases left in between. Germline assignment: CDR1 LNHDA and CDR2 SQIVND (reference sequence). This CDR3 has 14 residues. In DNA, the CDR3 is TGTGCCAGTAGTAGCGGACAGCTCTACAATGAGCAGTTCTTC. It codes for CASSSGQLYNEQFF.

This rearrangement joins TRBV12-3 or TRBV12-4 to TRBJ1-2; weak D call: TRBD1 (6 bases). Trimming left V 3 bases short and J 8 bases short, with 13 bases between. CDR3 length equals 13 residues. Here the CDR3 DNA reads TGTGCCAGCAGTTTTGGGGGGGCGGAAGGCTACACCTTC. It yields the protein CASSFGGAEGYTF.

This clone was detected once. The CDR3 DNA reads as TGTGCCAGCAGCCAACTCTACGAGCAGTACTTC. Its translation is CASSQLYEQYF. V usage is TRBV14 and J usage is TRBJ2-7; no reliable D call. The CDR3 is 11 amino acids. Germline V gene sequence: CDR1 SGHDN, CDR2 FVKESK. Trimming pared 2 bases from V and 3 bases from J, leaving 2 bases between.

This clone was seen a few times. The chain has TRBV29-1 and TRBJ1-1; D might be TRBD1 (6 bases). The CDR3 spans 13 residues. Germline CDR1 is SQVTM and CDR2 is ANQGSEA. V lost 4 bases and J lost 1, with 10 bases in between. CDR3 bases: TGCAGCGTTGTCAGGGGTGGGAACACTGAAGCTTTCTTT. Translation gives CSVVRGGNTEAFF.